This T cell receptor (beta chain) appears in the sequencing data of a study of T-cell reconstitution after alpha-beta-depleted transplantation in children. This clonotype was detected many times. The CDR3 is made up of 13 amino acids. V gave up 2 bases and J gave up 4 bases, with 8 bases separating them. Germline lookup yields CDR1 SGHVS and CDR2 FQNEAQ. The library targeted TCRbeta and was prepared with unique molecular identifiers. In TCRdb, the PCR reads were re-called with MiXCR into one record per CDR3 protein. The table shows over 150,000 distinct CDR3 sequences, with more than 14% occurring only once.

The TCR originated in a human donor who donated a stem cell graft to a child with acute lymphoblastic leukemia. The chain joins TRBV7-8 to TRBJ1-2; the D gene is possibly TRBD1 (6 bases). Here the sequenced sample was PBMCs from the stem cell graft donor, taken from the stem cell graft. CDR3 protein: CASSLRGSYGYTF. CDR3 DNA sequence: TGTGCCAGCAGCTTAAGGGGGTCCTATGGCTACACCTTC.